This TCR beta chain was recovered during a study of blood T cells in healthy people across ages. This clonotype has a count of ten or more. Alongside a J-beta primer mix, a sample-barcoded 5' primer served in a second PCR lasting about 7 to 11 cycles. TCRdb re-called the 5' RACE reads through MiXCR, storing one row per CDR3 protein. This sample has about 810,000 distinct CDR3 sequences; about 36% occur once, and the top ten carry 10% to 15%. This CDR3 spans 14 amino acids. The germline V gene encodes CDR1 SGHRS and CDR2 YFSETQ. The V gene lost 7 bases and the J gene lost 0 bases, with 12 bases spanning the gap.

The receptor was isolated from a man younger than 30 in good health. The sequencing input was blood. The J gene is TRBJ2-3, the V gene TRBV5-1; no reliable D call. As DNA, the CDR3 is TGCGCCAGCCAAGTCGGTATCAGCACAGATACGCAGTATTTT. Its protein is CASQVGISTDTQYF.